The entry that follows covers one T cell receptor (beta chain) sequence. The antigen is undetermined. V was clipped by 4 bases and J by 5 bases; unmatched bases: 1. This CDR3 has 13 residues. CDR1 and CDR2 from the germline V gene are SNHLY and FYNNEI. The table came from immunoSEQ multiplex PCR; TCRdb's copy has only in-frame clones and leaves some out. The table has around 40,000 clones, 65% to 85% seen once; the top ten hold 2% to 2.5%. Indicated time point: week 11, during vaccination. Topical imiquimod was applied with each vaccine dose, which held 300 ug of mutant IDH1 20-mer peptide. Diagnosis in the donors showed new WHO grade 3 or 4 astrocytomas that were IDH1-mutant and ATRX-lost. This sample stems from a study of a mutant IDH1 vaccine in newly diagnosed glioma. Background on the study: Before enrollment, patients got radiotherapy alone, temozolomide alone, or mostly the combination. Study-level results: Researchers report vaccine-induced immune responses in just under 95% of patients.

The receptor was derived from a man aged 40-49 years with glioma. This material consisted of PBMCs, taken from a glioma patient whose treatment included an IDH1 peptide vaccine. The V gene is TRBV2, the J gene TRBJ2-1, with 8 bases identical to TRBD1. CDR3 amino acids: CASSGQGNNEQFF. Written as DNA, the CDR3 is TGTGCCAGCAGTGGACAGGGGAACAATGAGCAGTTCTTC.